This T cell receptor beta chain came from a study of T cell repertoires in cytomegalovirus infection (dated by TCRdb to about 2019). As for the study more broadly: Donor HLA type was relevant to the analysis, because carriage of CMV infection together with the matching HLA type was indicated by public TCR beta signatures. Broad study findings and their caveats: Cumulative frequency of public TCR beta family members discriminated carriers of CMV infection plus the relevant HLA type in this cohort and an independent roughly 330-donor cohort. The ex vivo response was dominated by HLA-C-restricted CMV-specific TCR beta clonotypes, which also provided the single most frequent clonotype in two of eight donors.

TCRdb lists the instrument as Illumina HiSeq 1500. TCRdb applied fastp at Q25 and MiXCR to the public reads, then kept only in-frame beta chains. Rows matching on CDR3 protein sequence are summarized as one entry with the most common DNA and genes. The sample profile shows 450,000 to 550,000 distinct CDR3 sequences; approximately 15% of them were found once. About 24% of the sample goes to the ten largest clones. Remarks on this clonotype: Its antigen is still unknown. No much larger clone is present one base from it, and per-base qualities are unavailable.

The sequenced material came from CD8+ T cells from PBMCs. The sequence was collected from a human donor in good health (CMV status not recorded). Some clones in this sample may be carry-over from other donors' samples.

The CDR3 protein: CATTPRQGTNEKLFF. The sequenced DNA: TGTGCCACCACCCCCCGGCAGGGAACTAATGAAAAACTGTTTTTT. The rearranged segments are TRBV15 and TRBJ1-4; TRBD1 might be the D gene, on 5 matching bases. V sheds 7 bases and J sheds 1 base, leaving 13 bases between their ends. CDR1 and CDR2 were assigned from the germline V gene (reference sequence) as LNHNV and YYDKDF. Spanning cysteine to phenylalanine, the CDR3 consists of 15 amino acids. Only the CDR3 part of the read is kept: 45 bases, read in frame from the first base.